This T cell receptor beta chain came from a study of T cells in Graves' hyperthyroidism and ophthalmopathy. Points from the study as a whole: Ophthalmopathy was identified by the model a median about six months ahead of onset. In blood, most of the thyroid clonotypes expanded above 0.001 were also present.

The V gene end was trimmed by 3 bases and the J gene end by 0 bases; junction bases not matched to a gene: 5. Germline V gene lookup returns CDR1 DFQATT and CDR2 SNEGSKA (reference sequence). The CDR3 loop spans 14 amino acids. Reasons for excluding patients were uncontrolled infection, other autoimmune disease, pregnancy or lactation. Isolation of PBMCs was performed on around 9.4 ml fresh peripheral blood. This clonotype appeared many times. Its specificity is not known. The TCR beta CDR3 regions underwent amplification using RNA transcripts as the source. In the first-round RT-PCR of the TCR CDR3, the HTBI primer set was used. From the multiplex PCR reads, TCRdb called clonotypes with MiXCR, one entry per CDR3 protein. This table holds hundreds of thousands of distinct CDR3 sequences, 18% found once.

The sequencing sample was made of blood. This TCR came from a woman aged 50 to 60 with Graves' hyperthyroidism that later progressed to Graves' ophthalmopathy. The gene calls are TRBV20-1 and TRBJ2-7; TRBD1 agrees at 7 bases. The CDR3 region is CSARAQGVSYEQYF. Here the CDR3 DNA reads TGCAGTGCTAGGGCCCAGGGGGTCTCCTACGAGCAGTACTTC.